What follows are 5 T cell receptor beta chains derived from one specimen sequenced in a study of T-cell memory formation after mild COVID-19 listed by TCRdb under 2021. Libraries were made using 5' RACE. The sequencing machine was an Illumina NovaSeq 6000. Using fastp trimming at Q25 and MiXCR clonotype assembly, TCRdb reanalyzed the public sequencing data and kept in-frame beta chains. Rows merge per CDR3 protein into single entries with the most common DNA and genes. This sample comprises some 130,000 distinct CDR3 sequences, about 17% of them detected only once. Around 13% of the sample belongs to the ten largest clones. The sequencing sample was made of PBMCs or a T cell subset sorted from them (not recorded which). All receptors derive from an adult woman who had mild COVID-19 (a few samples of this study predate the infection). The sample titles of this study are shuffled in the database, so cell type and time point are left out; the donor was told from shared clones.

The chain combines TRBV12-3 or TRBV12-4 with TRBJ1-2; 8 nucleotides line up with TRBD1. The CDR3 consists of 17 residues. The ends lost 3 bases at V and 5 bases at J; junction bases unmatched: 14. The chain's CDR3 is CASSFRNPGGARYGYTF. The CDR3 bases are TGTGCCAGCAGTTTCCGGAATCCAGGGGGCGCTCGGTATGGCTACACCTTC.

This clonotype has more than one count but fewer than ten. This chain connects TRBV5-1 to TRBJ1-1, with D possibly matching TRBD1 (6 bases). The CDR3 totals 16 residues. Between the trimmed V and J ends, which lost 1 base and 1 base, there was a span of 14 bases. CDR1 is SGHRS and CDR2 is YFSETQ in the germline V gene. The CDR3 coding sequence is TGCGCCAGCAGCTTGACCGGGACAAGAGCGAACACTGAAGCTTTCTTT. It specifies CASSLTGTRANTEAFF.

This clonotype turned up a few times. The V gene is TRBV3-1, the J gene TRBJ2-1; D unresolved. Germline V gives CDR1 LGHDT, CDR2 YNNKEL (reference sequence). The ends were cut back, 4 bases at V and 7 bases at J, with 8 bases in the middle. This CDR3 comprises 12 residues. CDR3 DNA sequence: TGTGCCAGCAGCCCGATGGGAAATGAGCAGTTCTTC. Amino acids: CASSPMGNEQFF.

This clonotype occurred a few times. This rearrangement joins TRBV12-3 or TRBV12-4 to TRBJ2-7; weak D call: TRBD1 (6 bases). CDR3 length: 12 amino acids. Trimming took off 4 bases at V and 5 bases at J, with 9 bases between the two ends. The CDR3, as DNA: TGTGCCAGCAGTTCAGGGGTGAACGAGCAGTACTTC. Its protein is CASSSGVNEQYF.

This clonotype has a count of ten or more. The V gene is TRBV27, the J gene TRBJ2-7, with TRBD1 as a possible D gene (5 bases). Germline V gene lookup returns CDR1 MNHEY and CDR2 SMNVEV (reference sequence). The length of the CDR3 is 11 residues. V dropped 8 bases and J dropped 6 bases, with 11 bases sitting between them. CDR3 in amino acids: CASSGIGEQYF. CDR3 sequence (DNA): TGTGCCAGCTCAGGGATCGGCGAGCAGTACTTC.